This record covers a single T cell receptor (beta chain). The antigen remains undetermined. This sample is drawn from a study of cytomegalovirus exposure and HLA in healthy donors. Study results and limitations: Associated with cytomegalovirus, according to the listing, were 150 to 200 TCR beta chains. Looking again later, the authors saw that most CMV-associated TCR beta chains seemed HLA-restricted.

The CDR3 has 11 residues. Germline values: CDR1 SGHAT, CDR2 FQNNGV. V dropped 5 bases and J dropped 8 bases, with 9 bases sitting between them. Healthy people donating bone marrow made up the donors. PCR employed 60 Vbeta and 13 Jbeta primers. Produced via immunoSEQ multiplex PCR; TCRdb's table is partial and in-frame only. Found here are some 90,000 clones, about 78% of them singletons; the top ten hold about 3.5%. The sequence was obtained from a woman between 40 and 50 years old in good health and CMV-seronegative. The sequencing sample was made of PBMCs. V is TRBV11-2 and J is TRBJ1-2; D gene uncertain. The CDR3 DNA sequence: TGTGCCAGCAGCCCGCGGGAGGGCTACACCTTC. Translated, it gives CASSPREGYTF.